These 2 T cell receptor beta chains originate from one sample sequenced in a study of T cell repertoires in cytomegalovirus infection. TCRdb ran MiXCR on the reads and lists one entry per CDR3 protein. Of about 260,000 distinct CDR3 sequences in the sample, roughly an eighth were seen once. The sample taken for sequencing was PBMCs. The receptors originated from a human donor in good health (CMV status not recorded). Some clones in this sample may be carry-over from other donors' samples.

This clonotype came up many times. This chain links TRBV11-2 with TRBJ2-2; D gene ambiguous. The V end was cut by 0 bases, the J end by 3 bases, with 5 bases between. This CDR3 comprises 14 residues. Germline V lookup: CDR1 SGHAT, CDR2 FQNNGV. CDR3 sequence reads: CASSLDPYTGELFF. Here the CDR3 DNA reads TGTGCCAGCAGCTTAGATCCTTACACCGGGGAGCTGTTTTTT.

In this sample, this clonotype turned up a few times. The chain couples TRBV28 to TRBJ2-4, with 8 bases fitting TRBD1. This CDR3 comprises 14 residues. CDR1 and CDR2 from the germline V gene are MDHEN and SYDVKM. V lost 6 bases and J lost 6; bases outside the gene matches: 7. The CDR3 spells CASSFQDRANIQYF. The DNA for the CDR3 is TGTGCCAGCAGCTTTCAGGACAGGGCAAACATTCAGTACTTC.